The 18 T cell receptor beta chains given below trace back to one sample, sequenced in a study of blood T cell repertoires in COVID-19. The repertoire was sequenced with immunoSEQ multiplex PCR; TCRdb's copy has only in-frame clones and lacks some. Of roughly 140,000 clones detected, under 90% appear once; the ten largest clones hold around 8.2%. Sequenced: peripheral blood. The receptors stem from a human donor in a cohort sampled during active COVID-19.

This clone was observed a handful of times. The J gene is TRBJ1-1, the V gene TRBV7-2, with unresolved D. V shed 5 bases and J shed 0 bases, with 16 bases lying between them. Germline V gives CDR1 SGHTA, CDR2 FQGNSA. The CDR3 loop spans 16 amino acids. The CDR3 sequence is CASSHRAGNMNTEAFF. CDR3 DNA sequence: TGTGCCAGCAGCCATCGAGCAGGAAATATGAACACTGAAGCTTTCTTT.

V usage is TRBV11-3 and J usage is TRBJ1-1; unclear D gene. The length of the CDR3 is 13 residues. V lost 5 bases to trimming and J lost 3 bases, with 10 bases between them. Germline V gene data show CDR1 as SGHNT and CDR2 as YENEEA. DNA for the CDR3: TGTGCCAGCAGCGCACTCGGTTACACTGAAGCTTTCTTT. It specifies CASSALGYTEAFF.

The chain carries TRBV9 and TRBJ2-7; D not resolved. This CDR3 has 15 amino acids. V lost 0 bases and J lost 3, with 13 bases in between. CDR1 and CDR2 (germline): SGDLS, YYNGEE. The CDR3 sequence is CASSVGLPGSYEQYF. CDR3 bases: TGTGCCAGCAGCGTAGGGCTGCCGGGTAGCTACGAGCAGTACTTC.

This clone was observed a single time. This sequence joins TRBV24-1 and TRBJ2-1; 7 nucleotides align to TRBD1. V was clipped by 4 bases and J by 2 bases; unmatched bases: 1. The length of the CDR3 is 14 residues. Germline assignment: CDR1 KGHDR and CDR2 SFDVKD. Written as DNA, the CDR3 is TGTGCCACCAGTGAAGGGGGCGCCTACAATGAGCAGTTCTTC. It translates to CATSEGGAYNEQFF.

This sequence joins TRBV2 and TRBJ2-7; unclear D gene. CDR1 SNHLY and CDR2 FYNNEI come from the germline V gene. The V end was cut by 5 bases, the J end by 5 bases, with 7 bases between. This CDR3 is built from 11 residues. CDR3 coding DNA: TGTGCCAGCAGTATTAGCCACGAGCAGTACTTC. Its protein product is CASSISHEQYF.

This clone has only a few counts. This chain joins TRBV5-1 and TRBJ1-2; 9 bases align to TRBD1. The CDR3 consists of 16 residues. V lost 0 bases and J lost 7; bases outside the gene matches: 10. Germline CDR1 and CDR2: SGHRS and YFSETQ. The CDR3 region has the DNA TGCGCCAGCAGCTTGGGGCCGGGACAGGGAACGGTTGGCTACACCTTC. It translates to CASSLGPGQGTVGYTF.

V gene TRBV3-1 (or the pseudogene TRBV3-2) combines with J gene TRBJ1-5; no definite D call. From germline, CDR1 is LGHDT and CDR2 YNNKEL (reference sequence). Trimming shortened V by 5 bases and J by 0 bases, and 5 bases separated the two germline ends. The CDR3 covers 13 residues. DNA for the CDR3: TGTGCCAGCAGCGTTTATAGCAATCAGCCCCAGCATTTT. Residues: CASSVYSNQPQHF.

The chain joins TRBV28 to TRBJ1-2, with 8 bases aligning to TRBD1. This CDR3 region has 14 residues. J lost 3 bases, V lost 6 bases, and 6 bases had no gene match. The germline gives CDR1 MDHEN, CDR2 SYDVKM. The CDR3 is CASSRTGQDYGYTF. For the CDR3, the DNA is TGTGCCAGCAGCCGGACAGGGCAGGACTATGGCTACACCTTC.

J is TRBJ2-5 and V is TRBV28; D may be TRBD2 (7 bases). The CDR3 contains 15 residues. The germline V gene has CDR1 MDHEN and CDR2 SYDVKM. V lost 6 bases, J lost 4 bases, and 18 bases lay in between. In DNA form, the CDR3 reads TGTGCCAGCAGGCAGCCGGGAGGAGGGGGAGAGACCCAGTACTTC. Translated: CASRQPGGGGETQYF.

The chain recombines TRBV7-3 with TRBJ2-1, with 8 nucleotides matching TRBD2. CDR1 SGHTA and CDR2 FQGTGA come from the germline V gene. V gave up 5 bases and J gave up 1 base; unmatched junction bases: 4. The CDR3 spans 15 residues. CDR3 DNA sequence: TGTGCCAGCAGCCCGGGACTAGGGTCCTACAATGAGCAGTTCTTC. This translates into CASSPGLGSYNEQFF.

This clone was observed a handful of times. The rearrangement uses TRBV11-2 and TRBJ2-7; TRBD2 matches at 12 bases. Germline CDR1 reads SGHAT; CDR2 reads FQNNGV. The CDR3 has 17 amino acids. V dropped 0 bases and J dropped 4; count of bases not matched to a gene: 7. The chain's CDR3 is CASSLENLAGGKYEQYF. The CDR3 bases are TGTGCCAGCAGCTTAGAAAACCTAGCGGGAGGGAAGTACGAGCAGTACTTC.

The J gene is TRBJ1-4, the V gene TRBV10-2; 7 bases align to TRBD1. The CDR3 has 16 amino acids. Germline V lookup: CDR1 WSHSY, CDR2 SAAADI. The trim removed 8 bases at V and 14 bases at J, leaving 23 bases unmatched. The CDR3 sequence is CASGRVRDSQMKRLFF. CDR3 bases: TGCGCCAGCGGAAGAGTCCGGGACAGCCAAATGAAAAGGCTGTTTTTT.

The chain is built from TRBV7-3 and TRBJ2-7, with D possibly being TRBD2 (7 bases). Trimming shortened V by 2 bases and J by 10 bases, and 12 bases separated the two germline ends. The CDR3 runs to 12 residues. CDR1 is SGHTA, CDR2 FQGTGA, per germline. CDR3 region: CASSLLGGAQYF. CDR3 in DNA: TGTGCCAGCAGCTTACTTGGGGGGGCACAGTACTTC.

This sequence joins TRBV9 and TRBJ2-1; 13 positions agree with TRBD2. Losses at the gene ends were 3 bases for V and 7 bases for J; bases not matched to a gene: 19. The CDR3 covers 20 residues. Germline V lookup: CDR1 SGDLS, CDR2 YYNGEE. CDR3 sequence reads: CASSGAGVGLAGVMWNEQFF. CDR3 sequence (DNA): TGTGCCAGCAGCGGGGCCGGGGTAGGACTAGCGGGAGTAATGTGGAATGAGCAGTTCTTC.

V usage is TRBV29-1 and J usage is TRBJ1-5; 10 bases are shared with TRBD1. Trimming cost V 8 bases and J 3 bases; bases outside gene matches: 7. The germline CDR1 and CDR2 sequences are SQVTM and ANQGSEA. The CDR3 runs 14 residues. The CDR3 region is CSTRTGGNNQPQHF. The CDR3 DNA sequence: TGCAGCACCCGGACAGGGGGGAACAATCAGCCCCAGCATTTT.

J is TRBJ2-3 and V is TRBV5-1; D might be TRBD2 (5 bases). Trimming left V 3 bases short and J 0 bases short, with 11 bases between. The germline V gene encodes CDR1 SGHRS and CDR2 YFSETQ. CDR3 size: 15 residues. CDR3 sequence reads: CASSYRTGSTDTQYF. As DNA, the CDR3 is TGCGCCAGCAGCTATCGGACGGGGAGCACAGATACGCAGTATTTT.

V gene TRBV29-1 combines with J gene TRBJ1-1; D is possibly TRBD1 (5 bases). Per the germline V gene, CDR1 is SQVTM and CDR2 is ANQGSEA. Between the trimmed V and J ends, which lost 3 bases and 1 base, there was a span of 6 bases. The CDR3 loop spans 12 amino acids. CDR3: CSVDRANTEAFF. CDR3 coding DNA: TGCAGCGTTGACAGGGCGAACACTGAAGCTTTCTTT.

The V and J genes are TRBV2 and TRBJ2-1; TRBD1 agrees at 7 bases. This CDR3 contains 15 residues. V gave up 5 bases and J gave up 4 bases; unmatched junction bases: 8. Germline V gene data show CDR1 as SNHLY and CDR2 as FYNNEI. For the CDR3, the DNA is TGTGCCAGCAGTTCACAGGGGTCTGGGTACAATGAGCAGTTCTTC. It encodes CASSSQGSGYNEQFF.